Reported below is one T cell receptor (beta chain). Germline V gives CDR1 LNHNV, CDR2 YYDKDF (reference sequence). This CDR3 has 16 amino acids. The junction had 4 bases not matched to a gene; V was cut back by 2 bases and J by 3 bases. The data derive from a study of OX40 agonist ivuxolimab in advanced cancers. At the level of the study: In this cohort, patients received ivuxolimab, an agonistic anti-OX40 (CD134) antibody. Patients in the trial were receiving intravenous ivuxolimab every 2 weeks, at doses of 0.01 to 10 mg/kg. The dose-escalation group included hepatocellular carcinoma, melanoma, renal cell carcinoma and head and neck cancer.

TCRdb's table, derived via immunoSEQ multiplex PCR, lists solely in-frame clones and lacks some. This table holds about 19,000 clones, about 88% found once. The source is an adult with an advanced solid tumor such as melanoma, head and neck, liver or kidney cancer. The specimen was CD4+ or CD8+ T cells sorted from blood, collected in a trial of the OX40 agonist ivuxolimab. The chain carries TRBV15 and TRBJ2-6; 7 bases agree with TRBD1. Here the CDR3 DNA reads TGTGCCACCAGCAGAAGAGACAGGGTTGGGGCCAACGTCCTGACTTTC. Amino acid sequence: CATSRRDRVGANVLTF.